The rows below give T cell receptor beta chains drawn from one sample of a study of shared clonotypes between healthy human individuals. Profiled with immunoSEQ multiplex PCR; TCRdb holds only in-frame clones, not every one. The table records some 1,400,000 clones, about 96% of them present only once. What was sequenced was naive CD4+ T cells sorted from blood. The receptors were sampled from a man aged 30-40 years in good health. Each CDR3 is given with its conserved first and last residue. Fields, in order: clone size, D gene, V gene, J gene, CDR3 DNA, CDR3 protein. A D gene is named only where the DNA matches it firmly. For some rows the clone size is stated as once, few or many, or as a class when expanded; others skip it.

abundance: NA; d_gene: NA; v_gene: TRBV9; j_gene: TRBJ2-1; CDR3nt: TGTGCCAGCAGCGTAAGGGACGGGAGTAGTAATGAGCAGTTCTTC; CDR3aa: CASSVRDGSSNEQFF
abundance: NA; d_gene: NA; v_gene: TRBV5-4; j_gene: TRBJ2-1; CDR3nt: TGTGCCAGCAGCTTCAATAAGCGACACGATGAGCAGTTCTTC; CDR3aa: CASSFNKRHDEQFF
abundance: few; d_gene: TRBD2; v_gene: TRBV5-1; j_gene: TRBJ2-1; CDR3nt: TGCGCCAGCACCCCCTACGGGGGGACGTTATCTGAGCAGTTCTTC; CDR3aa: CASTPYGGTLSEQFF
abundance: NA; d_gene: TRBD1; v_gene: TRBV7-9; j_gene: TRBJ2-2; CDR3nt: TGTGCCAGCAGCTCAAAGACAGGGGGACTGGCTTGGTCCGGGGAGCTGTTTTTT; CDR3aa: CASSSKTGGLAWSGELFF
abundance: once; d_gene: NA; v_gene: TRBV11-2; j_gene: TRBJ2-1; CDR3nt: TGTGCCAGCAGCTACGAGTCAGGGGCCGGGACCCCCAATGAGCAGTTCTTC; CDR3aa: CASSYESGAGTPNEQFF
abundance: NA; d_gene: TRBD1; v_gene: TRBV6-1; j_gene: TRBJ1-5; CDR3nt: TGTGCCAGCAGTGAAGGAACAGGGGGCGGCAATCAGCCCCAGCATTTT; CDR3aa: CASSEGTGGGNQPQHF
abundance: NA; d_gene: NA; v_gene: TRBV15; j_gene: TRBJ1-5; CDR3nt: TGTGCCACCAGCAGCCACGGAGACAATCAGCCCCAGCATTTT; CDR3aa: CATSSHGDNQPQHF
abundance: NA; d_gene: NA; v_gene: TRBV7-9; j_gene: TRBJ2-5; CDR3nt: TGTGCCAGCAGCCTTCTAGCGTATCAACAGACCCAGTACTTC; CDR3aa: CASSLLAYQQTQYF
abundance: once; d_gene: NA; v_gene: TRBV7-9; j_gene: TRBJ1-2; CDR3nt: TGTGCCAGCAGCCGCGCTGCCGTCTCATCCTATGGCTACACCTTC; CDR3aa: CASSRAAVSSYGYTF
abundance: NA; d_gene: NA; v_gene: TRBV5-5; j_gene: TRBJ1-5; CDR3nt: TGTGCCAGCAGCTTGTCCCTTAGCAATCAGCCCCAGCATTTT; CDR3aa: CASSLSLSNQPQHF
abundance: NA; d_gene: TRBD2; v_gene: TRBV6-1; j_gene: TRBJ2-7; CDR3nt: TGTGCCAGCAGTGAATTAGCGGGAACCGAGCAGTACTTC; CDR3aa: CASSELAGTEQYF
abundance: NA; d_gene: NA; v_gene: TRBV5-1; j_gene: TRBJ2-7; CDR3nt: TGCGCCAGCAGCATAACCCGATCATCCGAGCAGTACTTC; CDR3aa: CASSITRSSEQYF
abundance: NA; d_gene: NA; v_gene: TRBV9; j_gene: TRBJ1-2; CDR3nt: TGTGCCAGCAGCTCGAGAGGTAGAGCTAACTATGGCTACACCTTC; CDR3aa: CASSSRGRANYGYTF
abundance: NA; d_gene: NA; v_gene: TRBV7-9; j_gene: TRBJ2-3; CDR3nt: TGTGCCAGCAGCTCCGGACTAATGATCACAGATACGCAGTATTTT; CDR3aa: CASSSGLMITDTQYF
abundance: NA; d_gene: NA; v_gene: TRBV5-1; j_gene: TRBJ1-2; CDR3nt: TGCGCCAGCAGCTCAGCCGCTGGGGTGGATTATGGCTACACCTTC; CDR3aa: CASSSAAGVDYGYTF
abundance: NA; d_gene: TRBD1; v_gene: TRBV5-1; j_gene: TRBJ2-6; CDR3nt: TGCGCCAGCAGCCCCTGGGACAGTCGTAGTGGGGCCAACGTCCTGACTTTC; CDR3aa: CASSPWDSRSGANVLTF
abundance: NA; d_gene: NA; v_gene: TRBV6-5; j_gene: TRBJ2-2; CDR3nt: TGTGCCAGCAGTACTTCCACCGGGGAGCTGTTTTTT; CDR3aa: CASSTSTGELFF
abundance: once; d_gene: TRBD2; v_gene: TRBV5-8; j_gene: TRBJ2-5; CDR3nt: TGTGCCAGCAGCTTGTGGGGGACTAGCGGGAGGCCCCGTGAGACCCAGTACTTC; CDR3aa: CASSLWGTSGRPRETQYF
abundance: NA; d_gene: TRBD2; v_gene: TRBV7-9; j_gene: TRBJ2-1; CDR3nt: TGTGCCAGCAGAGCCCCGGGACTAGCGGGAAACGAGCAGTTCTTC; CDR3aa: CASRAPGLAGNEQFF
abundance: NA; d_gene: TRBD2; v_gene: TRBV6-6; j_gene: TRBJ2-3; CDR3nt: TGTGCCTCCGGCGGGAGTGAAGATACGCAGTATTTT; CDR3aa: CASGGSEDTQYF
abundance: NA; d_gene: TRBD1; v_gene: TRBV7-9; j_gene: TRBJ1-4; CDR3nt: TGTGCCAGCAGCTCGATTACAGGGGCCGAAAAACTGTTTTTT; CDR3aa: CASSSITGAEKLFF
abundance: NA; d_gene: NA; v_gene: TRBV10-3; j_gene: TRBJ1-5; CDR3nt: TGTGCCATCGGCCCGGATAGAGATCAGCCCCAGCATTTT; CDR3aa: CAIGPDRDQPQHF
abundance: NA; d_gene: NA; v_gene: TRBV5-1; j_gene: TRBJ2-1; CDR3nt: TGCGCCAGCAGCGGCCCACTAAAAACAGCCACCTCCTACAATGAGCAGTTCTTC; CDR3aa: CASSGPLKTATSYNEQFF
abundance: NA; d_gene: NA; v_gene: TRBV5-1; j_gene: TRBJ2-1; CDR3nt: TGCGCCAGCAGCCAGGCGGGGAGGTCCTACAATGAGCAGTTCTTC; CDR3aa: CASSQAGRSYNEQFF
abundance: once; d_gene: NA; v_gene: TRBV5-1; j_gene: TRBJ2-5; CDR3nt: TGCGCCAGCAGCTTGGCCCTGGGCACAAAAGAGACCCAGTACTTC; CDR3aa: CASSLALGTKETQYF
abundance: NA; d_gene: TRBD1; v_gene: TRBV18; j_gene: TRBJ1-4; CDR3nt: TGTGCCAGCTCACTGGACAGGGAGTCTGAAAAACTGTTTTTT; CDR3aa: CASSLDRESEKLFF
abundance: NA; d_gene: TRBD1; v_gene: TRBV11-3; j_gene: TRBJ2-1; CDR3nt: TGTGCCAGCAGCTTAGGGCAGGGGGCTTCCAATGAGCAGTTCTTC; CDR3aa: CASSLGQGASNEQFF
abundance: once; d_gene: NA; v_gene: TRBV15; j_gene: TRBJ1-5; CDR3nt: TGTGCCACCAGCAGAGCTTCCCGAAATCAGCCCCAGCATTTT; CDR3aa: CATSRASRNQPQHF
abundance: NA; d_gene: NA; v_gene: TRBV19; j_gene: TRBJ1-5; CDR3nt: TGTGCCAGTAGTCCTGAATGGGGTCAGCCCCAGCATTTT; CDR3aa: CASSPEWGQPQHF
abundance: NA; d_gene: NA; v_gene: TRBV5-1; j_gene: TRBJ2-5; CDR3nt: TGCGCCAGCAGTCTGGGGGTTGTGGAGACCCAGTACTTC; CDR3aa: CASSLGVVETQYF
abundance: NA; d_gene: NA; v_gene: TRBV5-4; j_gene: TRBJ1-4; CDR3nt: TGTGCCAGCAGCAACGGGACAAGGGGAGAAAAACTGTTTTTT; CDR3aa: CASSNGTRGEKLFF
abundance: NA; d_gene: NA; v_gene: TRBV5-5; j_gene: TRBJ2-1; CDR3nt: TGTGCCAGCAGCATGACTACCCGACCCTACAATGAGCAGTTCTTC; CDR3aa: CASSMTTRPYNEQFF
abundance: NA; d_gene: NA; v_gene: TRBV18; j_gene: TRBJ2-2; CDR3nt: TGTGCCAGCTCACTTCTTAACACCGGGGAGCTGTTTTTT; CDR3aa: CASSLLNTGELFF
abundance: NA; d_gene: NA; v_gene: TRBV18; j_gene: TRBJ2-1; CDR3nt: TGTGCCAGCTCCGAGAGAGATGAGCAGTTCTTC; CDR3aa: CASSERDEQFF
abundance: NA; d_gene: TRBD2; v_gene: TRBV5-4; j_gene: TRBJ2-1; CDR3nt: TGTGCCAGCAGCTCCTCTAGCGGGAGGAACTACAATGAGCAGTTCTTC; CDR3aa: CASSSSSGRNYNEQFF
abundance: NA; d_gene: NA; v_gene: TRBV5-6; j_gene: TRBJ2-1; CDR3nt: TGTGCCAGCAGTTCCCGGACCCTCAGTAGGAGGTTCTTC; CDR3aa: CASSSRTLSRRFF
abundance: NA; d_gene: NA; v_gene: TRBV28; j_gene: TRBJ2-2; CDR3nt: TGTGCCAGCAGATCGACAGGCCCACAGGGCGGGGAGCTGTTTTTT; CDR3aa: CASRSTGPQGGELFF
abundance: NA; d_gene: NA; v_gene: TRBV5-8; j_gene: TRBJ1-5; CDR3nt: TGTGCCAGCAGCTTGGCGGGTAGAGTCAATCAGCCCCAGCATTTT; CDR3aa: CASSLAGRVNQPQHF
abundance: few; d_gene: NA; v_gene: TRBV18; j_gene: TRBJ1-4; CDR3nt: TGTGCCAGCTCAGCTAATGAAAAACTGTTTTTT; CDR3aa: CASSANEKLFF
abundance: NA; d_gene: NA; v_gene: TRBV28; j_gene: TRBJ2-7; CDR3nt: TGTGCCAGCAGTTTAGTCACCCCCTACGAGCAGTACTTC; CDR3aa: CASSLVTPYEQYF
abundance: NA; d_gene: TRBD1; v_gene: TRBV5-1; j_gene: TRBJ2-7; CDR3nt: TGCGCCAGCAGCACAGGGACAGCGTCCTACGAGCAGTACTTC; CDR3aa: CASSTGTASYEQYF
abundance: once; d_gene: TRBD2; v_gene: TRBV5-1; j_gene: TRBJ2-1; CDR3nt: TGCGCCAGCAGCCCGGGACTACTAGAGGGTCGTGAGCAGTTCTTC; CDR3aa: CASSPGLLEGREQFF
abundance: NA; d_gene: TRBD1; v_gene: TRBV7-2; j_gene: TRBJ2-7; CDR3nt: TGTGCCAGCAGCTTGACAGGGGGCGACTACGAGCAGTACTTC; CDR3aa: CASSLTGGDYEQYF
abundance: NA; d_gene: TRBD1; v_gene: TRBV6-5; j_gene: TRBJ2-7; CDR3nt: TGTGCCAGCAGTGGGACAGGGTGGGAGACCTACGAGCAGTACTTC; CDR3aa: CASSGTGWETYEQYF
abundance: NA; d_gene: NA; v_gene: TRBV19; j_gene: TRBJ2-5; CDR3nt: TGTGCCAGTAGGCCCCTCGCAGGGTGGCAAGAGACCCAGTACTTC; CDR3aa: CASRPLAGWQETQYF
abundance: NA; d_gene: TRBD1; v_gene: TRBV6-1; j_gene: TRBJ2-1; CDR3nt: TGTGCCAGCAGTGAATGGGGGACAGGGAACAATGAGCAGTTCTTC; CDR3aa: CASSEWGTGNNEQFF
abundance: NA; d_gene: NA; v_gene: TRBV5-1; j_gene: TRBJ2-1; CDR3nt: TGCGCCAGCAGCTTGGCCTCGACCTACAATGAGCAGTTCTTC; CDR3aa: CASSLASTYNEQFF
abundance: NA; d_gene: NA; v_gene: TRBV6-6; j_gene: TRBJ1-3; CDR3nt: TGTGCCAGCAGTTACTTAGTATGGCCTGGAAACACCATATATTTT; CDR3aa: CASSYLVWPGNTIYF
abundance: NA; d_gene: NA; v_gene: TRBV21-1; j_gene: TRBJ2-2; CDR3nt: TGTGCCAGCAGCAAAAAGGGGACTAGCCCTAACACCGGGGAGCTGTTTTTT; CDR3aa: CASSKKGTSPNTGELFF
abundance: NA; d_gene: TRBD1; v_gene: TRBV19; j_gene: TRBJ1-5; CDR3nt: TGTGCCAGTAGAGTGACAGGGGAACGTCAGCCCCAGCATTTT; CDR3aa: CASRVTGERQPQHF